One sample yielded the 16 T cell receptor beta chains listed below, sequenced in a study of CD8 T cells in Susac syndrome. A quantity of about 0.5 to 1 ug RNA underwent reverse transcription using random hexamers. Via MiXCR, TCRdb re-called the immunoSEQ multiplex PCR reads, giving one row per CDR3 protein. The sample yields tens of thousands of distinct CDR3 sequences, roughly 92% seen once. Input material: CD8+ T cells from PBMCs. The origin of the receptors is a human donor in good health.

The chain couples TRBV20-1 to TRBJ2-7, with TRBD2 matching 7 bases. The CDR3 runs 13 residues. Per germline, CDR1 DFQATT and CDR2 SNEGSKA (reference sequence). The ends lost 6 bases at V and 3 bases at J; junction bases unmatched: 8. CDR3 nucleotide sequence: TGCAGTGCGCGGACTAGGGAACTCTACGAGCAGTACTTC. Amino acids: CSARTRELYEQYF.

J is TRBJ1-1 and V is TRBV4-1; maybe TRBD1 (5 bases). Germline CDR1 is MGHRA and CDR2 is YSYEKL. The CDR3 length is 14 residues. V lost 1 base, J lost 2 bases, and 8 bases lay in between. CDR3 sequence: CASSQVQGNTEAFF. DNA for the CDR3: TGCGCCAGCAGCCAAGTCCAGGGAAACACTGAAGCTTTCTTT.

The V call is TRBV19, the J call TRBJ1-2; the D is unclear. CDR3 size: 12 residues. Trimming stripped 5 bases from V and 6 bases from J, with 10 bases between. Per the germline V gene, CDR1 is LNHDA and CDR2 is SQIVND (reference sequence). CDR3: CASSPYTDGYTF. CDR3 sequence (DNA): TGTGCCAGTAGTCCCTACACCGATGGCTACACCTTC.

The sample holds one count of this clonotype. This CDR3 reads CASSLAIREQFF. CDR3 nucleotide sequence: TGTGCCAGCAGCTTAGCGATCCGGGAGCAGTTCTTC. The rearrangement uses TRBV5-8 and TRBJ2-1; D is unclear. CDR1 SGHTS and CDR2 YDEGEE come from the germline V gene. This CDR3 spans 12 amino acids. Between the trimmed V and J ends, which lost 2 bases and 10 bases, there was a span of 10 bases.

J is TRBJ1-4 and V is TRBV2; D possibly corresponds to TRBD1 (6 bases). CDR3 length: 15 residues. Trimming stripped 4 bases from V and 2 bases from J, with 11 bases between. Germline CDR1 is SNHLY and CDR2 is FYNNEI. In DNA, the CDR3 is TGTGCCAGCAGTGCAGGGGACGTTACTAATGAAAAACTGTTTTTT. As protein: CASSAGDVTNEKLFF.

The genes are TRBV7-9 and TRBJ1-5, with a weak D call TRBD1 (6 bases). The CDR3 is 15 residues long. Germline V CDR1 and CDR2: SEHNR, FQNEAQ (reference sequence). Trimming left V 5 bases short and J 5 bases short, with 16 bases between. In nucleotides, the CDR3 is TGTGCCAGCAGCCCAACCGAAGGGGGAGATCAGCCCCAGCATTTT. Translated: CASSPTEGGDQPQHF.

The chain carries TRBV6-2 or TRBV6-3 and TRBJ1-1; 8 bases align to TRBD1. Germline V gene sequence: CDR1 MNHEY, CDR2 SVGEGT. The CDR3 is made up of 14 amino acids. J lost 5 bases, V lost 6 bases, and 8 bases had no gene match. CDR3 sequence (DNA): TGTGCCAGCAGCCCCCAGGGGGCGGCGACTGAAGCTTTCTTT. Amino acids: CASSPQGAATEAFF.

In DNA, the CDR3 is TGTGCCAGCAGCGGACAGAGCGAAAAACTGTTTTTT. This sequence encodes CASSGQSEKLFF. This chain connects TRBV5-6 to TRBJ1-4; TRBD1 is a possible D gene (6 bases). Trimming cost V 4 bases and J 8 bases, with 9 bases left between them. The CDR3 consists of 12 residues. Germline lookup yields CDR1 SGHDT and CDR2 YYEEEE.

V is TRBV19 and J is TRBJ2-1, with TRBD2 matching over 8 bases. This CDR3 region has 14 residues. The germline V gene encodes CDR1 LNHDA and CDR2 SQIVND (reference sequence). The trim removed 5 bases at V and 4 bases at J, leaving 4 bases unmatched. CDR3 sequence (DNA): TGTGCCAGTAGTGCGGGGGGAGGGTACAATGAGCAGTTCTTC. It translates to CASSAGGGYNEQFF.

V and J are TRBV30 and TRBJ1-2, with D unresolved. CDR1 GTSNPN and CDR2 SVGIG come from the germline V gene (reference sequence). This CDR3 contains 16 residues. Trimming cost V 1 base and J 3 bases, with 18 bases left between them. The chain's CDR3 is CAWSGRTRTPYYGYTF. In nucleotides, the CDR3 is TGTGCCTGGAGTGGAAGAACACGAACCCCTTACTATGGCTACACCTTC.

This clonotype was seen once. The V and J genes are TRBV24-1 and TRBJ2-2; a weak D match, TRBD1 (5 bases). Germline CDR1 KGHDR, CDR2 SFDVKD. This CDR3 spans 16 amino acids. V dropped 3 bases and J dropped 0 bases, with 10 bases sitting between them. CDR3 loop: CATSDTDSPNTGELFF. For the CDR3, the DNA is TGTGCCACCAGTGATACCGACAGCCCGAACACCGGGGAGCTGTTTTTT.

The V gene is TRBV15, the J gene TRBJ2-1; weak D call: TRBD2 (5 bases). V was clipped by 5 bases and J by 2 bases, with 10 bases between them. The CDR3 consists of 14 residues. Germline V gives CDR1 LNHNV, CDR2 YYDKDF (reference sequence). The CDR3 loop reads CATSSSGAYNEQFF. The DNA for the CDR3 is TGTGCCACCAGCTCAAGCGGCGCCTACAATGAGCAGTTCTTC.

The chain links TRBV20-1 to TRBJ1-2, with D possibly being TRBD1 (6 bases). Trimming removed 0 bases at V and 7 bases at J, with 12 bases between. The germline V gene encodes CDR1 DFQATT and CDR2 SNEGSKA (reference sequence). The CDR3 is made up of 13 amino acids. The CDR3 protein is CSARDLGQSGYTF. The CDR3 nucleotides are TGCAGTGCTAGAGATCTCGGACAGAGTGGCTACACCTTC.

The chain is built from TRBV3-1 and TRBJ2-3; D is uncertain. The CDR3 totals 15 residues. Germline CDR1 is LGHDT and CDR2 is YNNKEL (reference sequence). Trimming stripped 2 bases from V and 6 bases from J, with 15 bases between. CDR3 in amino acids: CASSQLLGPSDTQYF. The CDR3 DNA sequence: TGTGCCAGCAGCCAATTGTTGGGCCCCTCGGATACGCAGTATTTT.

In its sample, this clonotype was seen a few times. The chain employs TRBV14 and TRBJ2-7; D gene ambiguous. This CDR3 is built from 12 residues. The germline gives CDR1 SGHDN, CDR2 FVKESK. V was clipped by 3 bases and J by 1 base, with 4 bases between them. CDR3 region: CASSHSSYEQYF. CDR3 nucleotides: TGTGCCAGCAGCCACTCATCCTACGAGCAGTACTTC.

The rearrangement joins TRBV12-3 or TRBV12-4 to TRBJ1-1; D is perhaps TRBD1 (5 bases). This CDR3 has 13 residues. Trimming took off 7 bases at V and 7 bases at J, with 16 bases between the two ends. In nucleotides, the CDR3 is TGTGCCAGCAACATCTGGGCAGGGCGTGAAGCTTTCTTT. Protein sequence: CASNIWAGREAFF.